One T cell receptor beta chain is described in this entry. Germline V gives CDR1 MNHEY, CDR2 SVGEGT. V gave up 1 base and J gave up 3 bases, with 16 bases separating them. CDR3 length: 17 amino acids. Time point denoted: patch test 1, 2 weeks after DPC sensitization. Treatment given: therapeutic diphenylcyclopropenone sensitization with weekly scalp DPC. The data stem from a study of human T cells and chemical hapten exposure. Study at large: Slight differences in pooled library volume were the main source of varying TCR yields across samples.

TCRdb re-called the RACE reads through MiXCR, storing one row per CDR3 protein. The sample includes 95,000 to 130,000 distinct CDR3 sequences, around an eighth of them seen just once. The TCR comes from a woman in her fifties or sixties with alopecia areata. Some clones in this sample may be carry-over from other donors' samples. This specimen consisted of whole blood, obtained in connection with sensitization to the hapten diphenylcyclopropenone (DPC). This rearrangement joins TRBV6-2 or TRBV6-3 to TRBJ2-1, with unresolved D. The DNA of the CDR3 is TGTGCCAGCAGTTACTTAGATAGTAGGACGATCTACAATGAGCAGTTCTTC. Residues: CASSYLDSRTIYNEQFF.